This T cell receptor (beta chain) was sequenced for a study of immune evolution from preneoplasia to lung adenocarcinoma. Using immunoSEQ multiplex PCR, the repertoire was profiled, and TCRdb retains in-frame clones only, with some absent. The data hold approximately 11,000 clones, with 80% to 90% observed a single time. The germline gives CDR1 MNHEY, CDR2 SVGAGI. Trimming removed 4 bases from V and 4 bases from J, with 11 bases in between. This CDR3 contains 13 residues. Patient tissue came from resections in Japan or China, 2014–2017. The TCR was taken from a person aged 65 to 79 with lung adenocarcinoma. Specimen: FFPE minimally invasive lung adenocarcinoma tissue. This sequence joins TRBV6-5 and TRBJ2-7, with a tentative D call TRBD1 (6 bases). CDR3 sequence reads: CASSSGTTYEQYF. CDR3 in DNA: TGTGCCAGCAGTTCGGGGACAACATACGAGCAGTACTTC.